The 8 T cell receptor beta chains in this list originate from one sample, sequenced in a study of neurological immune-mediated disorders (dated by TCRdb to between 2018 and 2021). The library was made by 5' RACE. Sequencing instrument: Illumina HiSeq 2500. The public reads were reanalyzed by TCRdb: fastp trimming at Q25, MiXCR alignment, in-frame beta chains only. Merged by CDR3 protein, the rows form single entries marked with the most common genes and DNA. The sample profile shows about 25,000 distinct CDR3 sequences; 3.3% of them were found once. Together, the top ten hold 7% to 8.5% of the sample. Sequenced: PBMCs. The receptors were gathered from a woman in her 30s with multiple sclerosis.

This clonotype was counted a few times. The rearrangement joins TRBV12-3 or TRBV12-4 to TRBJ1-2, with TRBD1 identical over 10 bases. V gave up 5 bases and J gave up 2 bases; unmatched junction bases: 5. CDR3 length equals 15 residues. The CDR3: CASSRPGQGNYGYTF. The DNA for the CDR3 is TGTGCCAGCAGTCGTCCGGGACAGGGGAACTATGGCTACACCTTC.

This clonotype was detected ten times or more. This chain joins TRBV27 and TRBJ2-7; D might be TRBD2 (6 bases). V lost 6 bases to trimming and J lost 0 bases, with 9 bases between them. Germline-derived CDR1 and CDR2 are MNHEY and SMNVEV (reference sequence). The CDR3 contains 13 residues. The CDR3 DNA is TGTGCCAGCAGCCGGACTATCTCCTACGAGCAGTACTTC. It encodes CASSRTISYEQYF.

This clonotype was seen many times. The chain has TRBV7-9 and TRBJ2-5, with D perhaps TRBD1 (6 bases). CDR1 is SEHNR, CDR2 FQNEAQ, per germline (reference sequence). The CDR3 consists of 14 residues. V dropped 5 bases and J dropped 2 bases, with 12 bases sitting between them. The DNA of the CDR3 is TGTGCCAGCAGCAGGAGGACAGATCAAGAGACCCAGTACTTC. Residues: CASSRRTDQETQYF.

The sample holds many counts of this clonotype. The rearrangement uses TRBV11-1 and TRBJ2-3; unclear D gene. The CDR3 covers 14 residues. In germline, CDR1 is SGHAT, CDR2 FQDESV (reference sequence). V lost 2 bases to trimming and J lost 1 base, with 7 bases between them. This CDR3 reads CASSLWKGTDTQYF. The CDR3 bases are TGTGCCAGCAGCTTATGGAAGGGCACAGATACGCAGTATTTT.

Points on this clonotype: A much larger clone lies a single base off, so this may be a read error. The chain joins TRBV20-1 to TRBJ2-7; D remains unclear. This CDR3 is built from 11 residues. V was clipped by 6 bases and J by 13 bases, with 19 bases between them. CDR1 DFQATT and CDR2 SNEGSKA come from the germline V gene (reference sequence). This chain's CDR3 is CSAEDGFRHYF. The CDR3 DNA follows: TGCAGTGCGGAAGATGGGTTTCGGCATTACTTC.

At least ten counts were recorded for this clonotype. The chain carries TRBV5-1 and TRBJ2-7, with D unresolved. The length of the CDR3 is 13 residues. V was trimmed by 2 bases and J by 0 bases, leaving 6 bases between them. Germline assignment: CDR1 SGHRS and CDR2 YFSETQ. The CDR3 sequence: CASSLSSSYEQYF. The CDR3 DNA is TGCGCCAGCAGCTTAAGCAGCTCCTACGAGCAGTACTTC.

The rearrangement uses TRBV28 and TRBJ2-1, with D uncertain. CDR1 is MDHEN and CDR2 is SYDVKM in the germline V gene. Trimming pared 3 bases from V and 3 bases from J, leaving 9 bases between. This CDR3 is 14 amino acids long. CDR3 coding DNA: TGTGCCAGCAGTTTGGTCAGACGCTACAATGAGCAGTTCTTC. Encoded protein: CASSLVRRYNEQFF.

This clonotype showed up many times. The rearrangement uses TRBV20-1 and TRBJ2-1; 11 bases fit TRBD2. The CDR3 runs 14 residues. With 6 bases clipped from V and 10 bases from J, the junction kept 11 bases outside the gene matches. Looked up from germline, CDR1 is DFQATT and CDR2 is SNEGSKA (reference sequence). The CDR3, as DNA: TGCAGTGCGCTCCGTACTAGCGGGGGTTCGGAGCAGTTCTTC. Translation: CSALRTSGGSEQFF.